The present T cell receptor (beta chain) was sequenced within a study of blood T cell repertoires in COVID-19. At the level of the study: Some COVID-19 samples were acute and others convalescent; all came from the United States, Italy and Spain. From T cells, B-cell-depleted T cells, or PBMCs came the material, which was cDNA or gDNA.

The CDR3 totals 15 residues. V lost 5 bases and J 2 bases, leaving 13 bases between the germline ends. From germline, CDR1 is SGHTA and CDR2 FQGNSA. Authors' methods: By means of reference gene primer amplification, nucleated cell counts were estimated. Assay: immunoSEQ multiplex PCR; the TCRdb copy retains only in-frame clones and omits some. The DNA gave D and trimming, while V, J and clone size come from that table. This sample has a few hundred thousand clones; around nine tenths occur once, and the top ten carry 8.5% to 10%. The material sequenced was peripheral blood. This clonotype was sampled from a man aged 40-49 years who had recovered from COVID-19. V is TRBV7-2 and J is TRBJ2-1, with D tentatively TRBD2 (5 bases). CDR3 region: CASSISTGTYNEQFF. In DNA form, the CDR3 reads TGTGCCAGCAGCATTTCTACGGGAACCTACAATGAGCAGTTCTTC. Full variable domain (outside the CDR3, taken from reference TRBV7-2 and TRBJ2-1): GAGVSQSPSNKVTEKGKDVELRCDPISGHTALYWYRQSLGQGLEFLIYFQGNSAPDKSGLPSDRFSAERTGGSVSTLTIQRTQQEDSAVYLCASSISTGTYNEQFFGPGTRLTVL.